This T cell receptor beta chain was retrieved from a study of cytomegalovirus exposure and HLA in healthy donors. PCR employed 60 Vbeta and 13 Jbeta primers. Generated by immunoSEQ multiplex PCR, the TCRdb table keeps only in-frame clones and is missing some. The table records fewer than 180,000 clones, roughly 63% of them present only once. About this clone: Distinct nucleotide sequences in the sample also encode this CDR3.

The specimen was PBMCs. The receptor comes from a woman aged 60-75 years in good health and CMV-seropositive.

Here the CDR3 reads CASSSLAGGTDTQYF. DNA of the CDR3: TGTGCCAGCAGCTCACTAGCGGGAGGCACAGATACGCAGTATTTT. The rearrangement uses TRBV7-3 and TRBJ2-3; 11 nucleotides align to TRBD2. V dropped 4 bases and J dropped 1; count of bases not matched to a gene: 1. The CDR3 has 15 amino acids. From germline, CDR1 is SGHTA and CDR2 FQGTGA.